These T cell receptor beta chains were read from a single sample in a study of cytomegalovirus exposure and HLA in healthy donors. Using immunoSEQ multiplex PCR, the repertoire was profiled, and TCRdb retains in-frame clones only, with some absent. The sample records 60,000 to 70,000 clones, around 75% being singletons. The sequenced sample consisted of PBMCs. The receptors derive from a man between 60 and 75 years old in good health and CMV-seropositive. The conserved cysteine and the conserved F or W are not part of the CDR3 here. The order of the fields is V gene, J gene, CDR3 protein.

>TRBV7-2|TRBJ2-5
ASSFLWGGPGGTQY
>TRBV2|TRBJ2-7
ASKASVNSYEQY
>TRBV5-1|TRBJ2-6
ASSAGSGANVLT
>TRBV11-3|TRBJ2-1
ASRGAGGYNEQF
>TRBV2|TRBJ1-4
ASSGTGVSNEKLF
>TRBV2|TRBJ1-4
ASSGRGWAEEKLF
>TRBV29-1|TRBJ1-1
SVERGYTEAF
>TRBV27|TRBJ2-6
ASSRDRGFGANVLT
>TRBV7-9|TRBJ2-1
ASTMQGAISYNEQF
>TRBV28|TRBJ2-7
ASSSPQGNPS
>TRBV6-5|TRBJ2-7
ASRPGQGAYEQY
>TRBV6-1|TRBJ2-7
ASIGLAGYEQY
>TRBV7-9|TRBJ1-5
SSSLDSGPQH
>TRBV6-5|TRBJ1-5
ASSTGPNQPQH
>TRBV4-1|TRBJ2-7
ASSQAGIWYEQY
>TRBV7-6|TRBJ2-5
ASAPGDSIPQY
>TRBV9|TRBJ2-5
ASSAGGAQY
>TRBV19|TRBJ1-3
ASRRDSFSSTLGNTIY
>TRBV11-2|TRBJ2-7
ASSLGGTGGHEQY
>TRBV11-2|TRBJ2-4
ASSPGGRSDIQY
>TRBV6-6|TRBJ2-7
ASSFGGRTYEQY
>TRBV6-6|TRBJ2-7
ASSYGERELYEQY